Listed here is a single T cell receptor beta chain. The sample belongs to a study of blood T cell repertoires in COVID-19. Two negative PCRs, clearance, or symptom resolution were required of recovered Cohort 3 donors. Germline V gene data show CDR1 as MDHEN and CDR2 as SYDVKM. The CDR3 has 14 amino acids. Trimming took 3 bases from V and 0 from J, leaving 9 bases between them. Repertoires were generated with immunoSEQ multiplex PCR, while TCRdb's copy carries only in-frame clones and drops some. The sample holds about 300,000 clones, over 75% seen once. The TCR comes from a woman between 18 and 30 years old who had recovered from COVID-19. Sequencing used PBMCs or T cells enriched from blood (not recorded which). The gene calls are TRBV28 and TRBJ2-7; tentative D call: TRBD2 (6 bases). CDR3 DNA sequence: TGTGCCAGCAGTTTCGGGGGTTTCTCCTACGAGCAGTACTTC. Amino acid sequence: CASSFGGFSYEQYF.